The entry below describes one TCR beta chain. Its specificity is not known. The sample originates from a study of CD8 T cells in ankylosing spondylitis. Study results and caveats: Seemingly distinctive of ankylosing spondylitis blood was a TCR beta motif formed by eight highly homologous variants.

TCRdb reprocessed the 5' RACE reads via MiXCR and lists one record per CDR3 protein. The profile shows approximately 400,000 distinct CDR3 sequences, roughly 27% of them singletons. Trimming removed 3 bases at V and 5 bases at J, with 13 bases between. The CDR3 spans 14 residues. Germline CDR1 KGHDR, CDR2 SFDVKD. This rearrangement joins TRBV24-1 to TRBJ2-7; D is ambiguous. This TCR derives from a male donor with ankylosing spondylitis. Material: blood, either unsorted or a sorted T cell fraction (not recorded which). The CDR3 DNA follows: TGTGCCACCAGTGATCCCCGCCAGGCCCACGAGCAGTACTTC. Residues: CATSDPRQAHEQYF.